Listed below are T cell receptor beta chains from one sample, sequenced in a study of vaccination effects on CD4 cells after COVID-19. Data came from immunoSEQ multiplex PCR; TCRdb stores just in-frame clones and leaves some out. The sample records some 11,000 clones, less than 80% being singletons. Their cognate antigens are unknown. The sample consisted of CD4+ T cells from PBMCs cultured with HCoV-229E spike peptides, taken before COVID-19 vaccination. The receptors were sampled from a human donor who received a COVID-19 vaccine. Both conserved end residues are part of each CDR3.

V,CDR3
TRBV2,CASSVGQGITFF
TRBV19,CASSIGSSGAYNEQFF
TRBV6-5,CASSPGLASDTQYF
TRBV2,CASNLGTGETQYF
TRBV11-2,CASSLGSRQALHF
TRBV10-3,CAISESRGRGGTEAFF
TRBV5-1,CASSLGGQPDQETQYF
TRBV3-1/TRBV3-2,CASRQWGVDEQFF
TRBV20-1,CSAVQDHEQYF
TRBV7-3,CASSPRGTGAAGANVLTF
TRBV2,CASIQGAKWAEAFF
TRBV7-9,CASSLDRRVTGELFF
TRBV30,CAWSPLGQGAFQPQHF
TRBV7-8,CASTSTADLGEPQHF
TRBV5-1,CASSLGDRNQPQHF
TRBV4-1,CASSQDRNTDTQYF
TRBV12-3/TRBV12-4,CASTLGHLPGYTF
TRBV10-3,CAISELGGRASRNMNTGELFF
TRBV6-4,CASFSGAQYFCTDTQYF
TRBV4-2,CASSVTGTSGTDTQYF
TRBV28,CASSRYRERNSPLHF
TRBV25-1,CASAKIGAQGAPFF
TRBV28,CASSTTGRTEAFF
TRBV5-6,CASSLGTPLYGYTF
TRBV5-4,CASSRTGNNEQFF
TRBV5-5,CASSFDSTNYGYTF
TRBV15,CATSRDGYGYTF
TRBV19,CASSIGTDQETQYF
TRBV25-1,CASSESRDTGELFF
TRBV7-2,CASSLIRTGPNNEQFF
TRBV19,CASSMLGGGDTGELFF
TRBV6-5,CASSRGPRANYGYTF
TRBV5-6,CASSLAVGGGYTF
TRBV7-2,CASSRGLPSSYEQYF
TRBV5-4,CASSPPGTSGTGELFF